This T cell receptor (beta chain) was recovered during a study of cytomegalovirus exposure and HLA in healthy donors. In the study overall: Counted in an early data release were about 85 million unique TCRs from HLA-typed donors.

The PCR was carried out with 60 Vbeta primers and 13 Jbeta primers. Measured with immunoSEQ multiplex PCR; TCRdb has only the in-frame clones, and not every one. The data contain 91,000 or so clones, about three quarters of them singletons. Trimming took 2 bases from V and 3 from J; bases not matched to a gene: 3. Germline V lookup: CDR1 MGHRA, CDR2 YSYEKL. This CDR3 is built from 15 residues. This clonotype originated in a man aged 30 to 39 in good health and CMV-seropositive. The sample was PBMCs. The rearrangement links TRBV4-1 to TRBJ1-5, with 8 bases matching TRBD1. This chain's CDR3 is CASSQPGQVNQPQHF. The CDR3 DNA reads TGCGCCAGCAGCCAACCGGGACAGGTCAATCAGCCCCAGCATTTT.